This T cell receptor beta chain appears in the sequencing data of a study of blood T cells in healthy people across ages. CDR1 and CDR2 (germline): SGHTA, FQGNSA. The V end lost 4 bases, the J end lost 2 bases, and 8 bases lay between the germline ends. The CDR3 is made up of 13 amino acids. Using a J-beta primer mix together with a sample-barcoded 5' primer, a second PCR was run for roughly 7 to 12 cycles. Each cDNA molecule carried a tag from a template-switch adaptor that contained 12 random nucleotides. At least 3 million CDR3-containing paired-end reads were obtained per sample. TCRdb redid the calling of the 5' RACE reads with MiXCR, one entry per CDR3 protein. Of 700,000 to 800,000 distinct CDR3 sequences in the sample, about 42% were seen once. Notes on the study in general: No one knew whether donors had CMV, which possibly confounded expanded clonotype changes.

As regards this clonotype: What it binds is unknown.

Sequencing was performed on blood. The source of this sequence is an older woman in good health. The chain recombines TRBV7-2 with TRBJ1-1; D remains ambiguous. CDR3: CASSSTLNTEAFF. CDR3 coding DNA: TGTGCCAGCAGCTCCACCCTCAACACTGAAGCTTTCTTT.